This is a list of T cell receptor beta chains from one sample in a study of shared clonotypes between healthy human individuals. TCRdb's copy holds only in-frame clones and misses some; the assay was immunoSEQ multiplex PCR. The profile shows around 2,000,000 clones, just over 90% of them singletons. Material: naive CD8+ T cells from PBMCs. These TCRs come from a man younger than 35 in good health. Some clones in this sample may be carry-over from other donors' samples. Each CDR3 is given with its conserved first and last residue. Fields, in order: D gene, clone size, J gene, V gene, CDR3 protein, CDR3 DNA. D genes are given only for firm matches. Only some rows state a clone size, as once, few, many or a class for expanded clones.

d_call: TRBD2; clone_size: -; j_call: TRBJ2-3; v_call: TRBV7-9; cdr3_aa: CASSSTWDYGADTQYF; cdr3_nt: TGTGCCAGCAGCTCTACCTGGGACTACGGGGCGGATACGCAGTATTTT
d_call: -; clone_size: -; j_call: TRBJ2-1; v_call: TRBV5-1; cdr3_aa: CASSPGRVSPMVRSYNEQFF; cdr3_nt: TGCGCCAGCAGCCCTGGAAGAGTCTCCCCCATGGTCCGCTCCTACAATGAGCAGTTCTTC
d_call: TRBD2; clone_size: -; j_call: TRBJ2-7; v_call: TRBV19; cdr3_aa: CASSIPLPGTSAHEQYF; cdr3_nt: TGTGCCAGTAGTATTCCCCTCCCCGGGACTAGCGCCCACGAGCAGTACTTC
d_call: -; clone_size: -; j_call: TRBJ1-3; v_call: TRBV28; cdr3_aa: CASSLTGRGNTIYF; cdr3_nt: TGTGCCAGCAGTTTAACAGGTCGAGGGAACACCATATATTTT
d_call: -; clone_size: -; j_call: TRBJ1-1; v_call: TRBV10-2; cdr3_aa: CASSESTRVEAFF; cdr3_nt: TGCGCCAGCAGTGAGTCGACTCGCGTTGAAGCTTTCTTT
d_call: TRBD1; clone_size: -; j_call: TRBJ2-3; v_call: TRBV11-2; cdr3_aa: CASSSRQGNIGTQYF; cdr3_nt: TGTGCCAGCAGCTCGCGACAGGGAAATATTGGTACGCAGTATTTT
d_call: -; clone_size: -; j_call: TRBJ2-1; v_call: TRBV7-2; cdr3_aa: CASSQRGRAPYNEQFF; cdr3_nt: TGTGCCAGCAGCCAACGGGGCAGGGCCCCCTACAATGAGCAGTTCTTC
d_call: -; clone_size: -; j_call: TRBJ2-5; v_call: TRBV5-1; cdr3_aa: CASSPQGGETQYF; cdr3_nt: TGCGCCAGCAGCCCGCAGGGAGGAGAGACCCAGTACTTC
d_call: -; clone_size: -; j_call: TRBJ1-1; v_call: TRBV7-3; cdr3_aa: CASSLTGGSGRPTEAFF; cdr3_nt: TGTGCCAGCAGCTTAACGGGGGGAAGCGGGAGGCCCACTGAAGCTTTCTTT
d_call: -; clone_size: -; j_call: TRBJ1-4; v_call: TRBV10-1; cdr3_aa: CASSPSGGINEKLFF; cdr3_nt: TGCGCCAGCAGTCCTTCAGGCGGGATTAATGAAAAACTGTTTTTT
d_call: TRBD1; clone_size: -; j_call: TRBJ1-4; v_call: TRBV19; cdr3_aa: CATGQGADDEKLFF; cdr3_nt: TGTGCCACGGGGCAGGGGGCAGACGATGAAAAACTGTTTTTT
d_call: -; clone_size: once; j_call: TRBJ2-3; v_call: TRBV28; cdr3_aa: CATAPAASTDTQYF; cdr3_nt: TGTGCCACCGCTCCGGCGGCGAGCACAGATACGCAGTATTTT
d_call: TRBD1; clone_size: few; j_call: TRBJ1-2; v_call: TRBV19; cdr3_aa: CASSMTGMSGYTF; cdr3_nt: TGTGCCAGTAGCATGACAGGGATGAGCGGCTACACCTTC
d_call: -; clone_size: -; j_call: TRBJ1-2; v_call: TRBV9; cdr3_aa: CASSGPGTPYGYTF; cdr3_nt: TGTGCCAGCAGCGGACCCGGGACGCCCTATGGCTACACCTTC
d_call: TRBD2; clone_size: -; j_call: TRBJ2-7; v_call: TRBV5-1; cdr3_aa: CASSEGGTSGSFPRLYF; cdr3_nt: TGCGCCAGCAGCGAAGGTGGGACTAGCGGGAGTTTCCCCCGGCTGTACTTC
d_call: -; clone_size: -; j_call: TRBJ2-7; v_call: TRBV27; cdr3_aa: CASSLGMPSYEQYF; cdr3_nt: TGTGCCAGCAGTCTAGGGATGCCTTCCTACGAGCAGTACTTC
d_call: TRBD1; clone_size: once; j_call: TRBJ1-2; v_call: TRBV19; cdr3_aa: CASSIIRTGGDGYTF; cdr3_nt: TGTGCCAGTAGTATTATTCGGACAGGGGGCGATGGCTACACCTTC
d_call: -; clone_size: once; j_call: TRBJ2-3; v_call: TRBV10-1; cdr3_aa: CASSEERLAIDTQYF; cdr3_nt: TGCGCCAGCAGTGAGGAACGGCTAGCGATCGATACGCAGTATTTT
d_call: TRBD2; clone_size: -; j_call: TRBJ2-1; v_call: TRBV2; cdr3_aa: CASSRTSEPDPQFF; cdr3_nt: TGTGCCAGCAGTAGGACTAGCGAGCCAGATCCGCAGTTCTTC
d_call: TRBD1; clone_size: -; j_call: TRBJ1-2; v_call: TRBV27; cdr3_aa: CASSFDRGIGYGYTF; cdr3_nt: TGTGCCAGCAGTTTCGACAGGGGCATCGGCTATGGCTACACCTTC
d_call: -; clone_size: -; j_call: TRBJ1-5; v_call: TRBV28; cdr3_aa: CASSPRGQPQHF; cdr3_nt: TGTGCCAGCAGTCCTAGGGGTCAGCCCCAGCATTTT
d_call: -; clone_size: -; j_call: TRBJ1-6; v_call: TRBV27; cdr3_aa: CASSLSGRLGNPLHF; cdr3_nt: TGTGCCAGCAGTTTATCCGGGCGTCTTGGCAATCCCCTCCACTTT
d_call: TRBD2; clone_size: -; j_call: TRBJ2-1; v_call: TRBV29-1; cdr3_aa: CSVGASGSWSEQFF; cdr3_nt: TGCAGCGTTGGGGCCAGCGGGAGTTGGAGTGAGCAGTTCTTC
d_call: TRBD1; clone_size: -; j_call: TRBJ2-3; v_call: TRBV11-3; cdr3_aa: CASSLGQGTPTGDTQYF; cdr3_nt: TGTGCCAGCAGCTTAGGACAGGGGACCCCTACAGGAGATACGCAGTATTTT
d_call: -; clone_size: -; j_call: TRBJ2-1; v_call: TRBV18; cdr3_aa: CASSPRVYEQFF; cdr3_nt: TGTGCCAGCTCACCACGGGTATATGAGCAGTTCTTC
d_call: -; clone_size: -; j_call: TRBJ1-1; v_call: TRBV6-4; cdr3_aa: CASSADRYNTEAFF; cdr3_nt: TGTGCCAGCAGTGCGGACAGATATAACACTGAAGCTTTCTTT
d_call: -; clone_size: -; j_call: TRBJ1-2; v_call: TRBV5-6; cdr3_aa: CASSLASPAGYTF; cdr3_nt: TGTGCCAGCAGCTTGGCCTCCCCTGCGGGCTACACCTTC
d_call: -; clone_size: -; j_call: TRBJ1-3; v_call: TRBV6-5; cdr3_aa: CASSYSREDGNTIYF; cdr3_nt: TGTGCCAGCAGTTACTCCAGGGAAGATGGAAACACCATATATTTT
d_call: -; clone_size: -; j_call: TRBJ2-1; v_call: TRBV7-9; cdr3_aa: CASSSRTDGSYNEQFF; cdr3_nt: TGTGCCAGCAGCAGTCGGACAGATGGCTCCTACAATGAGCAGTTCTTC
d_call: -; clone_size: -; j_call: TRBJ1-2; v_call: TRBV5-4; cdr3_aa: CASSPPGPPTVYGYTF; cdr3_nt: TGTGCCAGCAGCCCTCCAGGTCCCCCGACAGTCTATGGCTACACCTTC
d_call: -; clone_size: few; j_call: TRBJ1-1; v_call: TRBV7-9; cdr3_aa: CASSLGRGMNTEAFF; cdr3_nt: TGTGCCAGCAGCTTAGGGCGGGGCATGAACACTGAAGCTTTCTTT
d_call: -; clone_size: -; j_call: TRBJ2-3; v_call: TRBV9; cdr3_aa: CASSVVSADTQYF; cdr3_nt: TGTGCCAGCAGCGTAGTGTCGGCTGATACGCAGTATTTT
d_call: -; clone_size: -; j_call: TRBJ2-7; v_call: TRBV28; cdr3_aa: CASSLEYEQYF; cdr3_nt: TGTGCCAGCAGTTTGGAATACGAGCAGTACTTC
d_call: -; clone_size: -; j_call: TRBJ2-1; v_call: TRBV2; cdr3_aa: CASSPWAGNEQFF; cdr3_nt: TGTGCCAGCAGTCCTTGGGCAGGGAATGAGCAGTTCTTC
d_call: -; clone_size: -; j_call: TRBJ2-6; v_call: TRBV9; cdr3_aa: CASSFQGQGVLTF; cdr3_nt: TGTGCCAGCAGCTTCCAGGGTCAGGGCGTCCTGACTTTC
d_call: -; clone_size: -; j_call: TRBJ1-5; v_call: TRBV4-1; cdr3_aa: CASSQDPDLRPQHF; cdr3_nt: TGCGCCAGCAGCCAAGATCCCGACCTGCGGCCCCAGCATTTT
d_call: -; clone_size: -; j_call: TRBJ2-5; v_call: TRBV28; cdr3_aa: CASVSQGGQETQYF; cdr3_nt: TGTGCCAGCGTCTCCCAGGGGGGCCAAGAGACCCAGTACTTC
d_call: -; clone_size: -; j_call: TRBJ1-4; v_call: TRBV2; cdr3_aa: CASSDFRASFEKLFF; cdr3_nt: TGTGCCAGCAGTGATTTCAGGGCCTCTTTTGAAAAACTGTTTTTT
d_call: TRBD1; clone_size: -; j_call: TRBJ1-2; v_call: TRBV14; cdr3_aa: CASSPPGGKLNYGYTF; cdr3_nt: TGTGCCAGCAGCCCACCAGGGGGGAAGCTTAACTATGGCTACACCTTC
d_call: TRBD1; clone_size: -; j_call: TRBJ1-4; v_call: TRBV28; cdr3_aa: CASSLTGSVGEKLFF; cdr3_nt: TGTGCCAGCAGCCTGACAGGGAGTGTGGGTGAAAAACTGTTTTTT
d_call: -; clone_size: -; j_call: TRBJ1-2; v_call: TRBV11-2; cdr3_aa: CASSLEPGNYGYTF; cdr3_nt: TGTGCCAGCAGCTTAGAACCAGGGAACTATGGCTACACCTTC
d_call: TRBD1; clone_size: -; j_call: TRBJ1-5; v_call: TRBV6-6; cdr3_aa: CASSSDRTGGIQPQHF; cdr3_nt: TGTGCCAGCAGTTCTGACCGGACAGGGGGCATTCAGCCCCAGCATTTT
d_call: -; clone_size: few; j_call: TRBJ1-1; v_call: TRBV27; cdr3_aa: CASSYNGAATEAFF; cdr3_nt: TGTGCCAGCAGTTATAACGGGGCCGCCACTGAAGCTTTCTTT